This note documents a single T cell receptor (beta chain) sequence. Sequencing was performed with immunoSEQ multiplex PCR; in TCRdb, only in-frame clones are kept and a portion is missing. The table has about 100,000 clones, about 90% seen once. Germline V gives CDR1 ENHRY, CDR2 SYGVKD. This CDR3 is 13 amino acids long. Germline trimming cut 9 bases from V and 3 bases from J; bases unmatched to any gene: 2. The record originates from a study of T cell changes during pregnancy in multiple sclerosis. The chain recombines TRBV10-3 with TRBJ1-5, with 10 bases fitting TRBD1. This receptor was taken from a female donor with multiple sclerosis, enrolled in a pregnancy study. This material consisted of peripheral blood, taken after pregnancy. The CDR3, as DNA: TGTGCCATGGGACAGGGGCACAATCAGCCCCAGCATTTT. It codes for CAMGQGHNQPQHF.